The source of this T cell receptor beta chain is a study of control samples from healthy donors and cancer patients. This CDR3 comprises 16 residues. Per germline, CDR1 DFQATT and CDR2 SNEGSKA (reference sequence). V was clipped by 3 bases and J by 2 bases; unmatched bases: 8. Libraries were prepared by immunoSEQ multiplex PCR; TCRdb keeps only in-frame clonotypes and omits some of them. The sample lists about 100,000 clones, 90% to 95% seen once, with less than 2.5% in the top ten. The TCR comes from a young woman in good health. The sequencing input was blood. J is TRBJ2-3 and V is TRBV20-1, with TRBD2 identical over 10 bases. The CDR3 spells CSASRLAGDLTDTQYF. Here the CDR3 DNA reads TGCAGTGCTAGTAGGCTAGCGGGGGACCTCACAGATACGCAGTATTTT.